Each of the 10 T cell receptor beta chains below was sequenced from the same sample in a study of T cells in Graves' hyperthyroidism and ophthalmopathy. Template material for amplifying TCR beta CDR3 regions consisted of RNA transcripts. With the HTBI primer set, the TCR CDR3 went through a first round of RT-PCR. TCRdb reanalysed the multiplex PCR reads using MiXCR and keeps one entry per CDR3 protein. The sample consists of approximately 490,000 distinct CDR3 sequences, about 22% of them appearing once. The specimen sequenced was blood. These receptors were collected from an older woman with Graves' ophthalmopathy.

There are many counts of this clonotype. The CDR3 spells CASSLLDTQYF. The CDR3, as DNA: TGTGCCAGCAGCTTGTTAGATACGCAGTATTTT. The chain carries TRBV12-3 or TRBV12-4 and TRBJ2-3, with no clear D. This CDR3 has 11 amino acids. Trimming left V 6 bases short and J 5 bases short, with 6 bases between.

The chain has TRBV24-1 and TRBJ1-5; D is unclear. Germline values: CDR1 KGHDR, CDR2 SFDVKD. The V end was cut by 4 bases, the J end by 6 bases, with 15 bases between. The CDR3 is 15 residues long. Written as DNA, the CDR3 is TGTGCCACCAGTGACAGCTCCGGGGTAGCTCAGCCCCAGCATTTT. It yields the protein CATSDSSGVAQPQHF.

This chain links TRBV7-9 with TRBJ1-2, with TRBD1 as a possible D gene (6 bases). Germline values: CDR1 SEHNR, CDR2 FQNEAQ (reference sequence). V was trimmed by 5 bases and J by 8 bases, leaving 18 bases between them. CDR3 length equals 14 residues. CDR3: CASSNKTTGQGYTF. The CDR3 nucleotides read TGTGCCAGCAGCAACAAGACTACAGGGCAGGGCTACACCTTC.

Written as DNA, the CDR3 is TGTGCCAGCAGCCCCGGGACCACCGTCAGCGATACGCAGTATTTT. This sequence encodes CASSPGTTVSDTQYF. The rearrangement joins TRBV5-6 to TRBJ2-3; D tentatively reads TRBD1 or TRBD2 (5 bases each). The CDR3 sequence is 15 residues long. Trimming took 4 bases from V and 6 from J, leaving 18 bases between them. Germline values: CDR1 SGHDT, CDR2 YYEEEE.

This clonotype was seen more than once but under ten times. V gene TRBV7-6 combines with J gene TRBJ2-3; D is ambiguous. V lost 4 bases, J lost 4 bases, and 9 bases lay in between. Germline V gene lookup returns CDR1 SGHVS and CDR2 FNYEAQ. The CDR3 consists of 13 residues. In DNA, the CDR3 is TGTGCCAGCAGCTCCGTATCCGCAGATACGCAGTATTTT. Translated, it gives CASSSVSADTQYF. Full variable domain (outside the CDR3, taken from reference TRBV7-6 and TRBJ2-3): GAGVSQSPRYKVTKRGQDVALRCDPISGHVSLYWYRQALGQGPEFLTYFNYEAQQDKSGLPNDRFSAERPEGSISTLTIQRTEQRDSAMYRCASSSVSADTQYFGPGTRLTVL.

This clonotype was observed a few times. The chain joins TRBV5-1 to TRBJ2-1; 9 nucleotides agree with TRBD2. The CDR3 totals 16 residues. J gave up 5 bases and V 3 bases, and 9 bases lay outside the gene matches. From germline, CDR1 is SGHRS and CDR2 YFSETQ. This CDR3 reads CASSSGAGGANNEQFF. CDR3 DNA: TGCGCCAGCAGCTCGGGGGCGGGAGGGGCGAACAATGAGCAGTTCTTC.

Here the CDR3 DNA reads TGCAGCGTTGCCTCTGGCGGTGAGACCCAGTACTTC. It is translated as CSVASGGETQYF. The rearrangement uses TRBV29-1 and TRBJ2-5; D call uncertain. V gave up 4 bases and J gave up 5 bases, with 11 bases separating them. CDR1 and CDR2 from the germline V gene are SQVTM and ANQGSEA. This CDR3 contains 12 residues.

This clonotype appeared many times. This chain joins TRBV15 and TRBJ2-3; perhaps TRBD1 as D (6 bases). This CDR3 is built from 16 residues. CDR1 is LNHNV, CDR2 YYDKDF, per germline (reference sequence). V lost 3 bases, J lost 2 bases, and 15 bases lay in between. In DNA, the CDR3 is TGTGCCACCAGCAGGGAGGCACAGGGAACCACAGATACGCAGTATTTT. Translated: CATSREAQGTTDTQYF.

The sample holds many counts of this clonotype. DNA for the CDR3: TGTGCCAGCAGCACGGACGGACTAGCGGGAGTAGAGCAGTTCTTC. Its protein is CASSTDGLAGVEQFF. The chain has TRBV2 and TRBJ2-1; TRBD2 aligns across 13 bases. The trim removed 6 bases at V and 10 bases at J, leaving 9 bases unmatched. Per the germline V gene, CDR1 is SNHLY and CDR2 is FYNNEI. This CDR3 spans 15 amino acids.

This clonotype appeared a single time. V is TRBV19 and J is TRBJ1-5, with D maybe TRBD1 (5 bases). Trimming cost V 5 bases and J 9 bases, with 17 bases left between them. The length of the CDR3 is 14 residues. Germline CDR1 LNHDA, CDR2 SQIVND (reference sequence). The CDR3 coding sequence is TGTGCCAGTAGTCATAAGGGACTCTCTAGGCCCCAGCATTTT. This sequence encodes CASSHKGLSRPQHF.